The rows below give T cell receptor beta chains drawn from one sample of a study of T-cell memory formation after mild COVID-19. Using its own MiXCR run on the 5' RACE reads, TCRdb lists one record per CDR3 protein. Here the sample spans around 420,000 distinct CDR3 sequences, more than 20% being singletons. The sequencing input was PBMCs or a T cell subset sorted from them (not recorded which). The receptor set was obtained from an adult woman who had mild COVID-19 (a few samples of this study predate the infection). Cell type and time point are not known. Each CDR3 is given with its conserved first and last residue. The order of the fields is V gene, clone size, J gene, CDR3 protein. Clone size is shown for a subset of rows, as once, few, many or a class of expanded clone.

>TRBV5-1|-|TRBJ2-1
CATRLSGDSSYNEQFF
>TRBV20-1|-|TRBJ2-5
CSARISPQETQYF
>TRBV5-1|-|TRBJ2-2
CASSLNRDQNTGELFF
>TRBV29-1|few|TRBJ2-5
CSVETDPQETQYF
>TRBV12-3/TRBV12-4|-|TRBJ1-3
CASSFVGNTIYF
>TRBV6-5|-|TRBJ2-5
CASMGYQETQYF
>TRBV15|few|TRBJ2-1
CATSRDRGSGRERFF
>TRBV29-1|-|TRBJ2-7
CSVVIPDISYEQYF
>TRBV15|few|TRBJ2-3
CATSATTESHTQYF
>TRBV11-2|few|TRBJ2-1
CASRATGDNEQFF
>TRBV5-5|few|TRBJ1-6
CASSAGQGLNSPLHF
>TRBV5-1|few|TRBJ1-1
CASSLEVQGVGSEAFF
>TRBV2|-|TRBJ1-5
CASSERQGGTNQPQHF
>TRBV4-2|-|TRBJ2-3
CASSQAVRLAGGPFGGDTQYF
>TRBV20-1|many|TRBJ2-1
CSARLALRNEQFF
>TRBV14|-|TRBJ1-2
CASSPQGASYTF
>TRBV4-3|-|TRBJ1-2
CASSQRDIAFYGYTF